This is a list of T cell receptor beta chains from one sample in a study of long-term antiretroviral therapy in people with HIV. Using immunoSEQ multiplex PCR, the repertoire was profiled, and TCRdb retains in-frame clones only, with some absent. This sample yields under 20,000 clones, of which 60% to 85% are seen a single time; more than 14% belongs to the top ten. This specimen was unsorted PBMCs, taken roughly 2.2 years before starting antiretroviral therapy. The receptors come from a man in his thirties or forties with HIV. The CDR3 runs from the conserved cysteine through the conserved F or W. Fields, in order: clone size, J gene, D gene, V gene, CDR3 DNA, CDR3 protein. The D gene is left open where the match is weak. The size entry is marked missing in some rows and otherwise reads once, few, many or a size class.

size: .
J: TRBJ1-3
D: TRBD1
V: TRBV5-6
DNA: TGTGCCAGCAGCGGCCCGACAGGGGAAGCCTTTCGTGGAAACACCATATATTTT
CDR3: CASSGPTGEAFRGNTIYF

size: .
J: TRBJ1-2
D: .
V: TRBV18
DNA: TGTGCCAGCTCACCGACAGGAACTAACTATGGCTACACCTTC
CDR3: CASSPTGTNYGYTF

size: once
J: TRBJ2-3
D: TRBD2
V: TRBV7-2
DNA: TGTGCCAGCAGCTTAAGCGGGGGGGCGGATACGCAGTATTTT
CDR3: CASSLSGGADTQYF

size: .
J: TRBJ2-5
D: .
V: TRBV19
DNA: TGTGCCAGTAGTCCAGGGGGGGAGACCCAGTACTTC
CDR3: CASSPGGETQYF

size: .
J: TRBJ2-7
D: TRBD2
V: TRBV7-2
DNA: TGTGCCAGCAGCTTAGGAGGGAGGGCCTCCGAGCAGTACTTC
CDR3: CASSLGGRASEQYF

size: .
J: TRBJ2-7
D: .
V: TRBV9
DNA: TGTGCCAGCAGCGTAGGAGCGGTCCTTGGCGAGCAGTACTTC
CDR3: CASSVGAVLGEQYF

size: .
J: TRBJ2-7
D: .
V: TRBV28
DNA: TGTGCCAGCAGCCCTATTGGGGGGCGAGAGTACGAGCAGTACTTC
CDR3: CASSPIGGREYEQYF

size: few
J: TRBJ2-7
D: .
V: TRBV27
DNA: TGTGCCAGCAGTCCCTCCCCGACTCGGAACGAGCAGTACTTC
CDR3: CASSPSPTRNEQYF

size: .
J: TRBJ2-1
D: TRBD2
V: TRBV5-6
DNA: TGTGCCAGCAGCTTGTGGGTCACTAGCGGGGGCGCACGGTTCTTC
CDR3: CASSLWVTSGGARFF

size: once
J: TRBJ1-1
D: .
V: TRBV30
DNA: TGTGCCTGGATCTGGACCGGGGGCGAGGGGTGGAACACTGAAGCTTTCTTT
CDR3: CAWIWTGGEGWNTEAFF

size: .
J: TRBJ2-7
D: .
V: TRBV29-1
DNA: TGCAGCGGACGTCTGGGCAACGAGCAGTACTTC
CDR3: CSGRLGNEQYF

size: .
J: TRBJ1-4
D: TRBD1
V: TRBV7-2
DNA: TGTGCCAGCAGCTTTGGGACAGGGGACGAAAAACTGTTTTTT
CDR3: CASSFGTGDEKLFF

size: .
J: TRBJ2-6
D: TRBD2
V: TRBV15
DNA: TGTGCCACCAGCACACCTAGCGGGGGCCCTAGCTCTGGGGCCAACGTCCTGACTTTC
CDR3: CATSTPSGGPSSGANVLTF

size: .
J: TRBJ1-2
D: .
V: TRBV14
DNA: TGTGCCAGCAGCCAAGATTTGGAGGGGGGCTACACCTTC
CDR3: CASSQDLEGGYTF

size: .
J: TRBJ1-2
D: .
V: TRBV6-5
DNA: TGTGCCAGCTGGGGGCGCCTTGGTGGCTACACCTTC
CDR3: CASWGRLGGYTF

size: .
J: TRBJ2-7
D: .
V: TRBV15
DNA: TGTGCCACCAGCAGAGACAGGGGAACCTACGAGCAGTACTTC
CDR3: CATSRDRGTYEQYF